These 5 T cell receptor beta chains came from one sample sequenced in a study of CD8+CD57+ T cells in acquired aplastic anemia. Genomic DNA served as template for TCR beta VDJ and CDR3 profiling. In TCRdb, the reads were re-called with MiXCR into one record per CDR3 protein. The table has some 290,000 distinct CDR3 sequences, roughly half seen once. The sequencing sample was made of sorted CD4+, CD8+, or CD8+CD57+ T cells (not recorded which) from PBMCs. These receptors all stem from a human donor with severe aplastic anemia or a healthy control (not recorded which).

The V and J genes are TRBV10-3 and TRBJ2-3; 10 nucleotides align to TRBD2. CDR3 length: 13 amino acids. CDR1 and CDR2 (germline): ENHRY, SYGVKD. V was clipped by 10 bases and J by 2 bases; unmatched bases: 3. CDR3 loop: CASLAGDTDTQYF. CDR3 coding DNA: TGTGCCAGCCTAGCGGGAGACACAGATACGCAGTATTTT.

Comment on this clonotype: A much larger clone is a single base away; this may be a read error. The chain is built from TRBV3-1 and TRBJ1-6; the match to TRBD1 covers 9 bases. Germline CDR1 is LGHDT and CDR2 is YNNKEL (reference sequence). There are 17 residues in the CDR3. The chain's CDR3 is CASSHSKTGGYNPPLHF. The CDR3 DNA follows: TGTGCCAGCAGCCACTCTAAAACAGGGGGCTATAATCCACCCCTCCACTTT.

In nucleotides, the CDR3 is TGTGCCAGCAGACTACAGATTCCTAATGAGCAGTTCTTC. Translating it yields CASRLQIPNEQFF. V is TRBV7-2 and J is TRBJ2-1; D gene uncertain. The CDR3 sequence is 13 residues long. Trimming cost V 6 bases and J 7 bases, with 13 bases left between them. Germline V gene data show CDR1 as SGHTA and CDR2 as FQGNSA.

The V and J genes are TRBV12-3 or TRBV12-4 and TRBJ1-2; TRBD1 might be the D (6 bases). Deletions cut 1 base from V and 8 bases from J, with 14 bases between. The CDR3 has 14 residues. The CDR3 protein is CASSLVLGARGYTF. The CDR3 DNA reads TGTGCCAGCAGTTTAGTTTTGGGGGCCAGGGGCTACACCTTC.

This clonotype was observed many times. Mismatch with germline at one junction end may stem from a read error. This chain connects TRBV5-1 to TRBJ1-1; TRBD1 is a possible D gene (6 bases). The germline V gene has CDR1 SGHRS and CDR2 YFSETQ. The CDR3 length is 15 residues. CDR3 loop: CASRLGASMNTEAFF. In DNA form, the CDR3 reads TGCGCCAGCAGGTTGGGGGCCAGCATGAACACTGAAGCTTTCTTT. Combining the CDR3 with reference TRBV5-1 and TRBJ1-1 gives the whole variable domain KAGVTQTPRYLIKTRGQQVTLSCSPISGHRSVSWYQQTPGQGLQFLFEYFSETQRNKGNFPGRFSGRQFSNSRSEMNVSTLELGDSALYLCASRLGASMNTEAFFGQGTRLTVV.